This TCR beta chain was identified in a study of blood T cell repertoires in COVID-19 (dated by TCRdb to 2019 to 2021). General notes on the study: The collaborator samples originated in the United States, Italy and Spain and spanned the acute and convalescent phases of COVID-19. The material from the prospective study consisted of cDNA or gDNA derived from T cells, B-cell-depleted T cells, or PBMCs. The dataset comprised deeply sampled blood TCRbeta repertoires from subjects exposed to, actively infected with, or recovered from COVID-19. The repertoires were released in a freely available public database meant as a resource for research on the immune response to SARS-CoV-2. The samples were drawn from two sources: the first 160 participants of the ongoing ImmuneRACE study, and over 1,000 subjects contributed by 6 global collaborators. Nearly every sample came with metadata listing a de-identified subject ID, COVID-19 status, age in years and sex. Where available, HLA class I and class II types were taken from metadata supplied by the sample provider and were not determined by assay-based typing. Findings and caveats that apply to the study as a whole: The quantity of clinical and demographic metadata differed by source and by participant and was supplied without curation.

Details on this clone: No cognate antigen has been identified for it. No clone much larger than this one lies a single base away; base qualities are absent.

From its cysteine to its phenylalanine, the CDR3 spans 13 amino acids. Only the CDR3 portion is preserved as DNA: 39 bases, with reading frame beginning at the first base. CDR1 MNHEY and CDR2 SVGAGI were looked up in the germline V gene. At the junction V is shortened by 7 bases and J by 5 bases; bases outside the gene matches: 4. The collaborating institutions used their own protocols to collect whole blood in K2EDTA tubes. Collaborator samples were shipped for TCRbeta analysis as frozen whole blood, isolated PBMCs, or DNA extracted from either sample type. TCRbeta CDR3 regions were amplified from genomic DNA using the immunoSEQ Assay, a bias-controlled multiplex PCR. Regarding the original processing steps: Nucleated cell counts per sample were estimated from amplification of reference gene primers within the assay. To quantify the absolute abundance of each unique TCRbeta CDR3 rearrangement, sequence reads were collapsed and filtered. Productive Simpson clonality was computed per sample as the square root of Simpson's diversity index over productive rearrangements. The table was pulled from immuneACCESS by TCRdb, which kept in-frame rearrangements only. Such tables lose some clones; where checked, under half of the loss comes from unresolved V genes, and the rest has no known cause. V, J and clone size are taken as reported in that table, and D and trimming were inferred from the DNA itself. The sample profile shows roughly 70,000 clones; around 70% of them were found once. In total, the top ten clones hold 20% to 25% of the sample.

Sequencing was performed on peripheral blood. The receptor chain draws on TRBV6-5 and TRBJ1-5; 8 of the junction bases match TRBD1. The sequence derives from a man aged 65 to 85 with acute or convalescent COVID-19. The bases are TGTGCCAGCATCCTACAGGGGGATCAGCCCCAGCATTTT. The resulting protein is CASILQGDQPQHF.